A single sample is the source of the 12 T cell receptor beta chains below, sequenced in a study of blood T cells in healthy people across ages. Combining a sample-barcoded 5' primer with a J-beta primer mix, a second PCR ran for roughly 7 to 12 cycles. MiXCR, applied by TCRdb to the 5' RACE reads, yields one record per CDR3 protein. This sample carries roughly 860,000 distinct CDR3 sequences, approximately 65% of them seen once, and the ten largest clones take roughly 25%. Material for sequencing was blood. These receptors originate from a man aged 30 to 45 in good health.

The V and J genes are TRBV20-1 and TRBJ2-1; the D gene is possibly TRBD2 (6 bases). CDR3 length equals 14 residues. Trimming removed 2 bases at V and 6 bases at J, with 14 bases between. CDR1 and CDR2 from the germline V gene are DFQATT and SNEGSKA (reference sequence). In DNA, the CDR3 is TGCAGTGCTAGAATTACGGGACTCCCCAATGAGCAGTTCTTC. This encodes CSARITGLPNEQFF.

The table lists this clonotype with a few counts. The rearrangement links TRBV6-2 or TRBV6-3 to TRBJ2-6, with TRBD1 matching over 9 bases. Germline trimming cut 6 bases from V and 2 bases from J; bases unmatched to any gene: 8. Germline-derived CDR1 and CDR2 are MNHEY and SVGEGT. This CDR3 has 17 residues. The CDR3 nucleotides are TGTGCCAGCAGGGGGGACAGGGACTCCCCTGGGGCCAACGTCCTGACTTTC. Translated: CASRGDRDSPGANVLTF.

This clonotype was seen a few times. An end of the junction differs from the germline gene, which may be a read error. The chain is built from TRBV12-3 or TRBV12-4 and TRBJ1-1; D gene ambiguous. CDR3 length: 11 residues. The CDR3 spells CASSLGPEAFF. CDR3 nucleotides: TGTGCCAGCAGCTTAGGCCCTGAAGCTTTCTTT.

The CDR3 region has the DNA TGTGCCAGCAGAGGACAGGGAGACTATGGCTACACCTTC. As protein: CASRGQGDYGYTF. The V gene is TRBV6-2 or TRBV6-3, the J gene TRBJ1-2; 8 bases agree with TRBD1. The CDR3 consists of 13 residues. Losses at the gene ends were 6 bases for V and 3 bases for J; bases not matched to a gene: 3. Germline assignment: CDR1 MNHEY and CDR2 SVGEGT.

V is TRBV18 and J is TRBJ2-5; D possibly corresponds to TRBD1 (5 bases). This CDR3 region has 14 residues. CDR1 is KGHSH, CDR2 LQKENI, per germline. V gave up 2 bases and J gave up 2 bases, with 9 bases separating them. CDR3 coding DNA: TGTGCCAGCTCACCAGCGGCAGGGCAAGAGACCCAGTACTTC. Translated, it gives CASSPAAGQETQYF.

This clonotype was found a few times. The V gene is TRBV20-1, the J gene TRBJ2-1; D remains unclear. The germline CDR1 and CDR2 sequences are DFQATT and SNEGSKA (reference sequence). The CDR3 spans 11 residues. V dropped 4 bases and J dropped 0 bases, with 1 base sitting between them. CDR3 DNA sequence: TGCAGTGCTACCTCCTACAATGAGCAGTTCTTC. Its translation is CSATSYNEQFF.

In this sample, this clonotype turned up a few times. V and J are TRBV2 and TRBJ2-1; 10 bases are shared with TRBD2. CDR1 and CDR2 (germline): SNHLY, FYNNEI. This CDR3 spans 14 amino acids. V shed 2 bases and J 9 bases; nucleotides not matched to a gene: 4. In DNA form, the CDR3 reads TGTGCCAGCAGTGAAATAGCGGGGGGCGGTGAGCAGTTCTTC. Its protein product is CASSEIAGGGEQFF.

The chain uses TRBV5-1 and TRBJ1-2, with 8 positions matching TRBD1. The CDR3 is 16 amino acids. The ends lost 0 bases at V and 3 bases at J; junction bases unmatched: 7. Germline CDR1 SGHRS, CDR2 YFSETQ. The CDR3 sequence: CASSLGLTGADYGYTF. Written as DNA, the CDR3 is TGCGCCAGCAGCTTGGGCCTGACAGGGGCTGACTATGGCTACACCTTC.

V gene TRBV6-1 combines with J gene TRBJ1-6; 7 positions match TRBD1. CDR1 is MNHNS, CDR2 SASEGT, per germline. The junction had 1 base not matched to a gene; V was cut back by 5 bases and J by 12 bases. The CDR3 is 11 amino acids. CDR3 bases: TGTGCCAGCAGTCACAGGGGACCCCTCCACTTT. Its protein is CASSHRGPLHF.

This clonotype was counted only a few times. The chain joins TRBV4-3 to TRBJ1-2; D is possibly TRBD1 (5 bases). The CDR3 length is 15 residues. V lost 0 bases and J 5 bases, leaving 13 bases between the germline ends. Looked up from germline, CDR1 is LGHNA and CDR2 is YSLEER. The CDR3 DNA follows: TGCGCCAGCAGCCAAGAGGTCCTTCGACAGTATGGCTACACCTTC. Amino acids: CASSQEVLRQYGYTF.

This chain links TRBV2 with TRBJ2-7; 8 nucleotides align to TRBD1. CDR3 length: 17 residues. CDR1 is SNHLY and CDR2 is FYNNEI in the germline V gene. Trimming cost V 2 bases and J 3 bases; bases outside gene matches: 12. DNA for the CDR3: TGTGCCAGCAGTGAACCTCAGGACAGGGAGATTGGCTACGAGCAGTACTTC. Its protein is CASSEPQDREIGYEQYF.

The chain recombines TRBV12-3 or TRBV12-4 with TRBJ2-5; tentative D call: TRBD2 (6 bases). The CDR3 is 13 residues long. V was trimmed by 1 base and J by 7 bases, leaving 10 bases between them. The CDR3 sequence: CASSLGVEGTQYF. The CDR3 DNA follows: TGTGCCAGCAGTTTAGGGGTGGAGGGGACCCAGTACTTC.